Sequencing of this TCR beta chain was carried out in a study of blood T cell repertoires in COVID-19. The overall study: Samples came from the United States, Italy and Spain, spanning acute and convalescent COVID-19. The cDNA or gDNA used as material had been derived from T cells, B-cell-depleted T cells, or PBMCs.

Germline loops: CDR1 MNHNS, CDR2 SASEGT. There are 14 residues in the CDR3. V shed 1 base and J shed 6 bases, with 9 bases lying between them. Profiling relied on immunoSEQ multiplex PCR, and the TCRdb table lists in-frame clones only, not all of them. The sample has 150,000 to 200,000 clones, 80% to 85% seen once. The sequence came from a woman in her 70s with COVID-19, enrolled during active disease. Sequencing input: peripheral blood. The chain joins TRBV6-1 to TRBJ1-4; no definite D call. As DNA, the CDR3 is TGTGCCAGCAGTGAAGGGGTCGGGGATGAAAAACTGTTTTTT. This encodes CASSEGVGDEKLFF.